Below, one T cell receptor (beta chain) is given with its context. Participants were aged roughly 18 to 90 years, lived in 24 US areas, and enrolled virtually. Participant-reported clinical history was the basis for cohort assignment. Repertoires were generated with immunoSEQ multiplex PCR, while TCRdb's copy carries only in-frame clones and drops some. The table lists about 210,000 clones, 80% to 90% of them singletons. These data are taken from a study of blood T cell repertoires in COVID-19. As for the study in general: Samples taken during acute and convalescent COVID-19 were collected in the United States, Italy and Spain. T cells, B-cell-depleted T cells, or PBMCs provided the cDNA or gDNA that served as material.

The specimen sequenced was PBMCs or T cells enriched from blood (not recorded which). This sequence originates from a man between 40 and 49 years old who had recovered from COVID-19.

The DNA of the CDR3 is TGCGCCAGCAGCTTGGCGGGGGTTGCTAATGAAAAACTGTTTTTT. This encodes CASSLAGVANEKLFF. V gene TRBV5-1 combines with J gene TRBJ1-4, with D perhaps matching TRBD1 (5 bases). V was cut by 0 bases and J by 3 bases, with 9 bases left in between. This CDR3 has 15 residues. Germline V lookup: CDR1 SGHRS, CDR2 YFSETQ.